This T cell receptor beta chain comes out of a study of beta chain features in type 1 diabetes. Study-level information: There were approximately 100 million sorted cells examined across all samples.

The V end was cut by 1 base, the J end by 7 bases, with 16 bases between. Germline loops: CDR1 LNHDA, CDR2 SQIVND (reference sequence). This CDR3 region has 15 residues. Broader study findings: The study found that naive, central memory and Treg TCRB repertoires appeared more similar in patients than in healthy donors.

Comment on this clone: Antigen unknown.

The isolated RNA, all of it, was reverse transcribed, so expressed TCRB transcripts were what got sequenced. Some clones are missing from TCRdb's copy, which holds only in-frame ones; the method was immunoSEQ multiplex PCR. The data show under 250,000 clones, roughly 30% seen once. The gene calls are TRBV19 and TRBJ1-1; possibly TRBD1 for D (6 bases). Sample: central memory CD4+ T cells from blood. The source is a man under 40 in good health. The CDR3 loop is CASSIGAGGGYEAFF. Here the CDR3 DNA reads TGTGCCAGTAGTATAGGCGCTGGTGGGGGCTATGAAGCTTTCTTT.